Below are 32 T cell receptor beta chains sequenced from a single sample in a study of shared clonotypes between healthy human individuals. Here immunoSEQ multiplex PCR was the method, and the copy in TCRdb shows in-frame clones only, minus some. The sample contains approximately 2.3 million clones, over 85% of which appear only once. Sequenced sample: naive CD4+ T cells from PBMCs. Subset reported: CD45RA+ positively selected. Source of these receptors: a man in his late teens or twenties in good health. Some clones in this sample may be carry-over from other donors' samples.

The chain combines TRBV7-8 with TRBJ2-7, with TRBD1 matching 10 bases. With V trimmed by 3 bases and J by 4 bases, 9 bases remained unmatched. This CDR3 region has 16 residues. In germline, CDR1 is SGHVS, CDR2 FQNEAQ. CDR3 in amino acids: CASSFGTGALGYEQYF. In DNA form, the CDR3 reads TGTGCCAGCAGCTTTGGGACAGGGGCGTTGGGATACGAGCAGTACTTC.

The chain uses TRBV28 and TRBJ2-7; a weak D match, TRBD2 (6 bases). The germline CDR1 and CDR2 sequences are MDHEN and SYDVKM. This CDR3 contains 14 residues. Trimming removed 3 bases from V and 2 bases from J, with 11 bases in between. The CDR3 loop reads CASSFSGPPYEQYF. Here the CDR3 DNA reads TGTGCCAGCAGTTTCAGCGGGCCTCCCTACGAGCAGTACTTC.

This chain joins TRBV14 and TRBJ1-2; no clear D gene. This CDR3 spans 12 amino acids. The germline V and J ends were trimmed by 4 bases and 2 bases, with 5 bases remaining between them. Per the germline V gene, CDR1 is SGHDN and CDR2 is FVKESK. CDR3: CASSLMNYGYTF. The DNA for the CDR3 is TGTGCCAGCAGCCTAATGAACTATGGCTACACCTTC.

The CDR3 coding sequence is TGTGCCAGCTCACCACCCAACGACAGCTATGGCTACACCTTC. This codes for CASSPPNDSYGYTF. The rearrangement joins TRBV18 to TRBJ1-2, with a possible D match to TRBD1 (5 bases). The CDR3 totals 14 residues. V shed 0 bases and J shed 4 bases, with 9 bases lying between them. Germline V lookup: CDR1 KGHSH, CDR2 LQKENI.

This chain joins TRBV5-1 and TRBJ2-3, with TRBD1 as a possible D gene (6 bases). The CDR3 runs 13 residues. Between the trimmed V and J ends, which lost 4 bases and 5 bases, there was a span of 11 bases. Germline-derived CDR1 and CDR2 are SGHRS and YFSETQ. The CDR3 spells CASSEQGVDTQYF. CDR3 sequence (DNA): TGCGCCAGCAGCGAACAGGGAGTAGATACGCAGTATTTT.

The rearrangement links TRBV6-5 to TRBJ2-3, with D hard to call. The germline V gene encodes CDR1 MNHEY and CDR2 SVGAGI. This CDR3 has 14 amino acids. Trimming stripped 7 bases from V and 5 bases from J, with 16 bases between. CDR3 amino acids: CASIEVGRVDTQYF. The CDR3 DNA reads as TGTGCCAGCATCGAAGTCGGTAGGGTAGATACGCAGTATTTT.

This CDR3 is CAWNRVTYNSPLHF. In DNA, the CDR3 is TGTGCCTGGAACCGGGTTACCTATAATTCACCCCTCCACTTT. The chain joins TRBV30 to TRBJ1-6; D gene ambiguous. This CDR3 has 14 amino acids. Germline V gives CDR1 GTSNPN, CDR2 SVGIG (reference sequence). V was trimmed by 4 bases and J by 2 bases, leaving 9 bases between them.

This clone came up once. The V gene is TRBV2, the J gene TRBJ2-5; weak D call: TRBD1 (7 bases). Germline lookup yields CDR1 SNHLY and CDR2 FYNNEI. The V end was cut by 8 bases, the J end by 5 bases, with 21 bases between. This CDR3 contains 15 residues. This CDR3 is CASSDRRGVFETQYF. The CDR3 coding sequence is TGTGCCAGCTCTGACCGCAGGGGGGTGTTTGAGACCCAGTACTTC. Based on the CDR3 plus reference TRBV2 and TRBJ2-5, the full variable domain is EPEVTQTPSHQVTQMGQEVILRCVPISNHLYFYWYRQILGQKVEFLVSFYNNEISEKSEIFDDQFSVERPDGSNFTLKIRSTKLEDSAMYFCASSDRRGVFETQYFGPGTRLLVL.

J is TRBJ1-2 and V is TRBV19; 7 bases map to TRBD1. The CDR3 sequence is 16 residues long. Germline CDR1 is LNHDA and CDR2 is SQIVND (reference sequence). The junction had 15 bases not matched to a gene; V was cut back by 5 bases and J by 6 bases. The CDR3 bases are TGTGCCAGTAGTTCGAGCCGGACAGGCAAAAGGGATGGCTACACCTTC. Protein product: CASSSSRTGKRDGYTF.

In regard to this clone: The sample holds other DNA sequences that translate to the same CDR3. The V gene is TRBV7-3, the J gene TRBJ2-2; D remains ambiguous. V was trimmed by 0 bases and J by 2 bases, leaving 4 bases between them. The germline gives CDR1 SGHTA, CDR2 FQGTGA. This CDR3 is built from 14 residues. CDR3 sequence reads: CASSLTPNTGELFF. The DNA of the CDR3 is TGTGCCAGCAGCTTAACACCAAACACCGGGGAGCTGTTTTTT.

V is TRBV28 and J is TRBJ1-2; 7 bases are shared with TRBD1. The CDR3 spans 15 residues. J lost 4 bases, V lost 6 bases, and 11 bases had no gene match. Germline V CDR1 and CDR2: MDHEN, SYDVKM. Here the CDR3 reads CASSYRDSGLYGYTF. The CDR3 nucleotides read TGTGCCAGCAGCTACCGGGACAGCGGACTCTATGGCTACACCTTC.

About this clone: Different DNA sequences within this sample yield the same CDR3. V is TRBV6-5 and J is TRBJ1-1, with D perhaps TRBD1 (5 bases). V lost 2 bases and J 5 bases, leaving 9 bases between the germline ends. Germline values: CDR1 MNHEY, CDR2 SVGAGI. CDR3 length equals 13 residues. The CDR3 DNA reads as TGTGCCAGCAGTTACAGGGGAGGAACTGAAGCTTTCTTT. Translating it yields CASSYRGGTEAFF.

The chain recombines TRBV28 with TRBJ1-1, with D tentatively TRBD1 (6 bases). The V gene's germline CDR1 is MDHEN and CDR2 SYDVKM. This CDR3 spans 12 amino acids. V dropped 6 bases and J dropped 8 bases, with 13 bases sitting between them. CDR3 coding DNA: TGTGCCAGCAGCCCTGGACAGAGAGAAGCTTTCTTT. It translates to CASSPGQREAFF.

The rearrangement uses TRBV19 and TRBJ2-5, with 7 bases that match TRBD2. CDR3 length: 13 amino acids. Trimming at V came to 8 bases and at J to 4 bases, leaving 7 bases not matched to a gene. Looked up from germline, CDR1 is LNHDA and CDR2 is SQIVND (reference sequence). The CDR3, as DNA: TGTGCCAGTCGAACGGGAGGTGGAGAGACCCAGTACTTC. It translates to CASRTGGGETQYF. Based on the CDR3 plus reference TRBV19 and TRBJ2-5, the full variable domain is DGGITQSPKYLFRKEGQNVTLSCEQNLNHDAMYWYRQDPGQGLRLIYYSQIVNDFQKGDIAEGYSVSREKKESFPLTVTSAQKNPTAFYLCASRTGGGETQYFGPGTRLLVL.

The rearrangement uses TRBV18 and TRBJ2-3; 7 bases are shared with TRBD1. The ends lost 2 bases at V and 0 bases at J; junction bases unmatched: 8. Germline lookup yields CDR1 KGHSH and CDR2 LQKENI. This CDR3 is 17 amino acids long. The CDR3 region is CASSPLPRTGSTDTQYF. The CDR3 coding sequence is TGTGCCAGCTCACCATTACCCCGGACAGGAAGCACAGATACGCAGTATTTT.

The gene calls are TRBV28 and TRBJ2-1; tentatively, D is TRBD1 or TRBD2 (6 bases each). Germline V lookup: CDR1 MDHEN, CDR2 SYDVKM. The CDR3 is 12 residues long. Trimming took 8 bases from V and 8 from J, leaving 13 bases between them. The CDR3 coding sequence is TGTGCCAGCTTCCGGGGGCGTGATGAGCAGTTCTTC. Amino acids: CASFRGRDEQFF.

The V and J genes are TRBV14 and TRBJ1-4; unclear D gene. Germline V gene data show CDR1 as SGHDN and CDR2 as FVKESK. The CDR3 is 15 residues long. V gave up 4 bases and J gave up 8 bases, with 17 bases separating them. For the CDR3, the DNA is TGTGCCAGCAGCCTATTTGGCATGAAGGGCGAAAAACTGTTTTTT. It yields the protein CASSLFGMKGEKLFF.

V usage is TRBV27 and J usage is TRBJ1-4; D remains ambiguous. The germline V gene has CDR1 MNHEY and CDR2 SMNVEV (reference sequence). There are 18 residues in the CDR3. The V and J ends lost 2 bases and 0 bases respectively, with 16 bases between them. The CDR3 sequence is CASSLVQPFSTTNEKLFF. Written as DNA, the CDR3 is TGTGCCAGCAGTTTAGTACAGCCGTTCTCCACAACTAATGAAAAACTGTTTTTT.

The V call is TRBV7-8, the J call TRBJ2-4; 10 bases map to TRBD1. Per germline, CDR1 SGHVS and CDR2 FQNEAQ. The CDR3 spans 14 residues. V lost 5 bases to trimming and J lost 6 bases; unmatched junction nucleotides: 4. The CDR3 here is CASSQTGGVNIQYF. In nucleotides, the CDR3 is TGTGCCAGCAGCCAGACAGGGGGCGTAAACATTCAGTACTTC. Supplemented by reference TRBV7-8 and TRBJ2-4, the full variable domain reads GAGVSQSPRYKVAKRGQDVALRCDPISGHVSLFWYQQALGQGPEFLTYFQNEAQLDKSGLPSDRFFAERPEGSVSTLKIQRTQQEDSAVYLCASSQTGGVNIQYFGAGTRLSVL.

The chain is built from TRBV6-1 and TRBJ2-3; D might be TRBD1 (5 bases). V lost 10 bases and J lost 1, with 15 bases in between. CDR3 size: 14 residues. Germline loops: CDR1 MNHNS, CDR2 SASEGT. The CDR3 DNA reads as TGTGCCACCAGGGAAGAAGATGGCACAGATACGCAGTATTTT. Translating gives CATREEDGTDTQYF.

The rearrangement joins TRBV28 to TRBJ2-2, with 7 bases aligning to TRBD2. J gave up 4 bases and V 8 bases, and 4 bases lay outside the gene matches. Germline CDR1 and CDR2: MDHEN and SYDVKM. The CDR3 extends over 13 amino acids. CDR3 region: CASGRAITGELFF. CDR3 bases: TGTGCCAGCGGGAGGGCTATCACCGGGGAGCTGTTTTTT.

The rearrangement links TRBV27 to TRBJ1-1; no firm D call. The V and J ends lost 2 bases and 0 bases respectively, with 7 bases between them. CDR1 MNHEY and CDR2 SMNVEV come from the germline V gene (reference sequence). The CDR3 sequence is 14 residues long. CDR3 region: CASSLTGMNTEAFF. The CDR3 coding sequence is TGTGCCAGCAGTTTAACCGGCATGAACACTGAAGCTTTCTTT.

This sequence joins TRBV4-1 and TRBJ2-3; 11 bases are shared with TRBD2. With V trimmed by 2 bases and J by 3 bases, 7 bases remained unmatched. The CDR3 is 17 residues long. Germline V lookup: CDR1 MGHRA, CDR2 YSYEKL. CDR3 region: CASSQLASGRRTDTQYF. DNA of the CDR3: TGCGCCAGCAGCCAACTGGCTAGCGGGAGGCGTACAGATACGCAGTATTTT.

This sequence joins TRBV27 and TRBJ2-6; 7 nucleotides match TRBD1. CDR1 is MNHEY and CDR2 is SMNVEV in the germline V gene (reference sequence). The CDR3 sequence is 17 residues long. V trimming: 6 bases; J trimming: 1 base; junction bases outside the gene matches: 9. This CDR3 is CASSGRTGASGANVLTF. CDR3 DNA sequence: TGTGCCAGCAGCGGGCGGACAGGAGCATCTGGGGCCAACGTCCTGACTTTC.

V and J are TRBV9 and TRBJ2-7, with 7 nucleotides matching TRBD2. CDR1 is SGDLS, CDR2 YYNGEE, per germline. The CDR3 loop spans 14 amino acids. The trim removed 4 bases at V and 3 bases at J, leaving 7 bases unmatched. CDR3 region: CASSTTPSGYEQYF. In DNA, the CDR3 is TGTGCCAGCAGCACAACCCCTAGCGGCTACGAGCAGTACTTC.

This chain connects TRBV28 to TRBJ2-3, with a possible D match to TRBD1 (5 bases). The CDR3 runs 15 residues. V was clipped by 6 bases and J by 2 bases, with 15 bases between them. Germline CDR1 is MDHEN and CDR2 is SYDVKM. CDR3 DNA: TGTGCCAGCAGCCCCTCGGACATCCACACAGATACGCAGTATTTT. Residues: CASSPSDIHTDTQYF.

The gene calls are TRBV10-3 and TRBJ2-7; TRBD2 matches 8 bases. Germline trimming cut 11 bases from V and 0 bases from J; bases unmatched to any gene: 9. The V gene's germline CDR1 is ENHRY and CDR2 SYGVKD. This CDR3 region has 14 residues. CDR3 protein: CAAAERGSSYEQYF. CDR3 in DNA: TGTGCCGCCGCCGAGCGGGGGAGCTCCTACGAGCAGTACTTC.

V usage is TRBV18 and J usage is TRBJ1-1; maybe TRBD1 (5 bases). The germline V and J ends were trimmed by 3 bases and 3 bases, with 17 bases remaining between them. This CDR3 is built from 16 residues. The V gene's germline CDR1 is KGHSH and CDR2 LQKENI. Here the CDR3 DNA reads TGTGCCAGCTCACCTAGGCAGGGACCCGAGGACACTGAAGCTTTCTTT. It codes for CASSPRQGPEDTEAFF.

V is TRBV11-2 and J is TRBJ2-5; D uncertain. The V gene lost 5 bases and the J gene lost 1 base, with 11 bases spanning the gap. Germline CDR1 reads SGHAT; CDR2 reads FQNNGV. The CDR3 is 14 residues long. The chain's CDR3 is CASSPLGLQETQYF. In DNA, the CDR3 is TGTGCCAGCAGCCCGCTAGGGCTCCAAGAGACCCAGTACTTC.

This clone has just a few counts. This chain connects TRBV9 to TRBJ1-1; weak D call: TRBD1 (6 bases). This CDR3 region has 14 residues. CDR1 SGDLS and CDR2 YYNGEE come from the germline V gene. V was clipped by 0 bases and J by 5 bases, with 11 bases between them. The CDR3 spells CASSVDGGATEAFF. CDR3 nucleotide sequence: TGTGCCAGCAGCGTAGATGGGGGCGCAACTGAAGCTTTCTTT.

The rearrangement links TRBV25-1 to TRBJ2-7; TRBD2 agrees at 13 bases. This CDR3 contains 16 residues. The germline V gene has CDR1 MGHDK and CDR2 SYGVNS. V shed 4 bases, J shed 4 bases, and the junction held 7 bases outside the gene matches. The DNA of the CDR3 is TGTGCCAGCAGTGCCAGGACTAGCGGGAGCAGGTACGAGCAGTACTTC. This translates into CASSARTSGSRYEQYF.

This clone was detected only once. This chain connects TRBV5-1 to TRBJ1-2, with 9 bases matching TRBD1. The CDR3 contains 15 residues. Germline-derived CDR1 and CDR2 are SGHRS and YFSETQ. V gave up 2 bases and J gave up 5 bases; unmatched junction bases: 7. The CDR3 DNA reads TGCGCCAGCAGCTTCGGAGACAGGGGGTTTTATGGCTACACCTTC. Translation gives CASSFGDRGFYGYTF.